This TCR beta chain was sequenced for a study of cytomegalovirus exposure and HLA in healthy donors. Overall study context: Across some 400 genotyped donors, about 86% landed in the Caucasian-associated ancestry cluster. Study-wide results and caveats: Several of the most significant clusters appeared linked to common viral pathogens, based on a later analysis. Researchers left out some V segments, among them TRBV6-2 and TRBV6-3, as indistinguishable.

A remark on this clone: Its target is not known.

In germline, CDR1 is MNHEY, CDR2 SMNVEV (reference sequence). V gave up 8 bases and J gave up 5 bases; unmatched junction bases: 6. CDR3 size: 13 residues. PCR amplification relied on 60 Vbeta primers (plus 13 Jbeta primers). Sequencing used immunoSEQ multiplex PCR; TCRdb keeps in-frame clones, though not all of them. The data contain around 120,000 clones, about 69% of them singletons. The receptor was derived from a young woman in good health and CMV-seronegative. Sequenced material: PBMCs. V and J are TRBV27 and TRBJ1-1, with 9 bases fitting TRBD1. For the CDR3, the DNA is TGTGCCAGCGGTATTGACAGGGGGACTGAAGCTTTCTTT. Translated: CASGIDRGTEAFF.